These 23 T cell receptor beta chains originate from one sample sequenced in a study of spatial heterogeneity in lung cancer. TCRdb re-called the 5' RACE reads with MiXCR, one entry per CDR3 protein. The sample has about 47,000 distinct CDR3 sequences; 12% are singletons. The time point was: blood at routine non-recurrence follow-up after resection. The sample in question was PBMCs, obtained at follow-up. These receptors were taken from a male donor with early-stage non-small cell lung cancer.

The chain joins TRBV2 to TRBJ2-2; 9 bases are a match to TRBD2. Trimming took 4 bases from V and 4 from J; bases not matched to a gene: 4. The CDR3 sequence is 15 residues long. CDR1 and CDR2 from the germline V gene are SNHLY and FYNNEI. CDR3 DNA sequence: TGTGCCAGCAGTGTCGGCGGGAGGGCCACCGGGGAGCTGTTTTTT. Translation gives CASSVGGRATGELFF.

This clonotype was seen only a few times. The V call is TRBV20-1, the J call TRBJ2-3, with 12 bases matching TRBD2. This CDR3 spans 15 amino acids. The J segment lost 5 bases and the V segment lost 2 bases, leaving 5 bases of the junction unmatched. The germline gives CDR1 DFQATT, CDR2 SNEGSKA (reference sequence). CDR3 sequence (DNA): TGCAGTGCTAGAATAGGACTAGCGGGGAGAGATACGCAGTATTTT. Its protein product is CSARIGLAGRDTQYF.

This clonotype was recorded at least ten times. The chain combines TRBV7-2 with TRBJ2-7; 7 positions match TRBD1. The germline V gene encodes CDR1 SGHTA and CDR2 FQGNSA. The CDR3 is 15 amino acids. The V and J ends lost 3 bases and 3 bases, in that order; junction bases with no gene match: 8. The CDR3 loop reads CASSLGTATVYEQYF. CDR3 nucleotide sequence: TGTGCCAGCAGCTTGGGGACAGCAACCGTCTACGAGCAGTACTTC. Filled out from reference TRBV7-2 and TRBJ2-7, the complete variable domain reads GAGVSQSPSNKVTEKGKDVELRCDPISGHTALYWYRQSLGQGLEFLIYFQGNSAPDKSGLPSDRFSAERTGGSVSTLTIQRTQQEDSAVYLCASSLGTATVYEQYFGPGTRLTVT.

This clonotype was seen only a few times. J is TRBJ2-7 and V is TRBV11-2; 11 positions agree with TRBD2. With 5 bases clipped from V and 3 bases from J, the junction kept 6 bases outside the gene matches. The CDR3 consists of 15 residues. Germline lookup yields CDR1 SGHAT and CDR2 FQNNGV. The CDR3 loop is CASSIGTSGYYEQYF. CDR3 in DNA: TGTGCCAGCAGCATAGGGACTAGCGGCTACTACGAGCAGTACTTC.

This clonotype was seen ten or more times. This chain uses TRBV9 with TRBJ2-1; 9 nucleotides agree with TRBD2. There are 17 residues in the CDR3. Trimming cost V 0 bases and J 4 bases; bases outside gene matches: 8. Germline assignment: CDR1 SGDLS and CDR2 YYNGEE. The CDR3 reads CASSVDRASGVYNEQFF. CDR3 DNA: TGTGCCAGCAGCGTAGACAGGGCTAGCGGGGTTTACAATGAGCAGTTCTTC.

This clonotype appeared many times. The rearrangement joins TRBV6-5 to TRBJ2-7; 10 bases are shared with TRBD1. This CDR3 comprises 15 residues. Per germline, CDR1 MNHEY and CDR2 SVGAGI. The J segment lost 4 bases and the V segment lost 6 bases, leaving 9 bases of the junction unmatched. Here the CDR3 DNA reads TGTGCCAGCAGGACAATCGGGACAGGGGCATACGAGCAGTACTTC. This gives the protein CASRTIGTGAYEQYF.

This sequence joins TRBV14 and TRBJ2-7; no clear D. Trimming shortened V by 0 bases and J by 1 base, and 10 bases separated the two germline ends. This CDR3 comprises 15 residues. Germline CDR1 SGHDN, CDR2 FVKESK. The CDR3 DNA sequence: TGTGCCAGCAGCCAAGATCCCGGCACTTCCTACGAGCAGTACTTC. It is translated as CASSQDPGTSYEQYF. Full variable domain (outside the CDR3, taken from reference TRBV14 and TRBJ2-7): EAGVTQFPSHSVIEKGQTVTLRCDPISGHDNLYWYRRVMGKEIKFLLHFVKESKQDESGMPNNRFLAERTGGTYSTLKVQPAELEDSGVYFCASSQDPGTSYEQYFGPGTRLTVT.

This clonotype occurred a few times. The chain employs TRBV11-1 and TRBJ2-5; tentatively, D is TRBD2 (6 bases). V lost 4 bases and J lost 7, with 22 bases in between. Germline lookup yields CDR1 SGHAT and CDR2 FQDESV (reference sequence). The CDR3 consists of 16 residues. CDR3 sequence: CASSSPPGGNRPTQYF. The CDR3 bases are TGTGCCAGCAGCTCACCGCCAGGAGGGAACCGGCCGACCCAGTACTTC.

The J gene is TRBJ1-3, the V gene TRBV11-2; D gene uncertain. Germline CDR1 reads SGHAT; CDR2 reads FQNNGV. V was cut by 4 bases and J by 0 bases, with 7 bases left in between. The length of the CDR3 is 14 residues. CDR3 nucleotide sequence: TGTGCCAGCAGCTCCACTTCCTCTGGAAACACCATATATTTT. Residues: CASSSTSSGNTIYF.

This clonotype was seen many times. V usage is TRBV12-3 or TRBV12-4 and J usage is TRBJ1-1; 9 nucleotides align to TRBD1. Trimming at V came to 6 bases and at J to 7 bases, leaving 12 bases not matched to a gene. CDR3 length: 15 amino acids. The CDR3, as DNA: TGTGCCAGCAGCTCAACCGGGACAGGGAAAATTGAAGCTTTCTTT. Amino acid sequence: CASSSTGTGKIEAFF.

In its sample, this clonotype was seen a few times. This sequence joins TRBV19 and TRBJ1-1; 9 bases line up with TRBD1. CDR1 and CDR2 (germline): LNHDA, SQIVND (reference sequence). The length of the CDR3 is 15 residues. J gave up 6 bases and V 4 bases, and 9 bases lay outside the gene matches. The CDR3 DNA reads TGTGCCAGTAGTACCCGGGGACAGGGATCATCTGAAGCTTTCTTT. It is translated as CASSTRGQGSSEAFF.

This clonotype has at least ten counts. The CDR3 coding sequence is TGTGCCAGCAGTTACTCAAAACTAGTTAATACGCAGTATTTT. Amino acids: CASSYSKLVNTQYF. The chain has TRBV6-5 and TRBJ2-3, with a possible D match to TRBD2 (5 bases). The V gene lost 0 bases and the J gene lost 7 bases, with 11 bases spanning the gap. This CDR3 has 14 amino acids. Germline V gives CDR1 MNHEY, CDR2 SVGAGI.

This clonotype has at least ten counts. The chain has TRBV7-3 and TRBJ2-7; D ambiguous. CDR3 length equals 13 residues. CDR1 and CDR2 (germline): SGHTA, FQGTGA. V lost 2 bases to trimming and J lost 2 bases, with 7 bases between them. This CDR3 is CASSLDPAYEQYF. The CDR3 coding sequence is TGTGCCAGCAGCTTAGACCCAGCCTACGAGCAGTACTTC.

This clonotype was seen repeatedly, ten times or more. V gene TRBV19 combines with J gene TRBJ2-5; D remains unclear. Germline assignment: CDR1 LNHDA and CDR2 SQIVND (reference sequence). Trimming pared 8 bases from V and 1 base from J, leaving 8 bases between. This CDR3 is built from 12 residues. CDR3 bases: TGTGCCAGTGGGGTCAGCCAAGAGACCCAGTACTTC. It specifies CASGVSQETQYF. The whole variable domain, filled in from reference TRBV19 and TRBJ2-5, reads DGGITQSPKYLFRKEGQNVTLSCEQNLNHDAMYWYRQDPGQGLRLIYYSQIVNDFQKGDIAEGYSVSREKKESFPLTVTSAQKNPTAFYLCASGVSQETQYFGPGTRLLVL.

This clonotype was counted at least ten times. The rearrangement joins TRBV28 to TRBJ2-7, with 9 bases lining up with TRBD2. This CDR3 comprises 15 residues. Germline V CDR1 and CDR2: MDHEN, SYDVKM. Trimming took 6 bases from V and 1 from J; bases not matched to a gene: 7. The CDR3 sequence: CASRMETSGSYEQYF. The CDR3 DNA is TGTGCCAGCAGAATGGAGACTAGCGGATCCTACGAGCAGTACTTC.

V gene TRBV5-1 combines with J gene TRBJ1-1; D remains ambiguous. The germline V and J ends were trimmed by 2 bases and 7 bases, with 9 bases remaining between them. Germline V CDR1 and CDR2: SGHRS, YFSETQ. There are 12 residues in the CDR3. The CDR3 bases are TGCGCCAGCAGCTTTAGCAGAGATGAAGCTTTCTTT. Protein: CASSFSRDEAFF.

This clonotype was seen ten or more times. In DNA, the CDR3 is TGTGCCAGCTCACCTCCTAGCGGGAGATCCTACGAGCAGTACTTC. Translation: CASSPPSGRSYEQYF. This chain links TRBV18 with TRBJ2-7, with 10 bases identical to TRBD2. The CDR3 extends over 15 amino acids. Per the germline V gene, CDR1 is KGHSH and CDR2 is LQKENI. The junction had 3 bases not matched to a gene; V was cut back by 3 bases and J by 1 base.

This clonotype showed up many times. The J gene is TRBJ2-1, the V gene TRBV6-6, with D hard to call. This CDR3 is 12 amino acids long. The germline gives CDR1 MNHNY, CDR2 SVGAGI (reference sequence). V shed 2 bases and J shed 4 bases, with 3 bases lying between them. CDR3: CASSYRYNEQFF. The DNA for the CDR3 is TGTGCCAGCAGTTACAGATACAATGAGCAGTTCTTC.

This clonotype occurred a few times. The chain is built from TRBV29-1 and TRBJ2-1, with D uncertain. The germline V gene has CDR1 SQVTM and CDR2 ANQGSEA. V was cut by 5 bases and J by 0 bases, with 11 bases left in between. The CDR3 loop spans 14 amino acids. The CDR3 here is CSVLSLSSYNEQFF. CDR3 coding DNA: TGCAGCGTTCTCTCGCTGAGCTCCTACAATGAGCAGTTCTTC.

This clonotype has just a few counts. The rearrangement uses TRBV3-1 and TRBJ2-7, with 12 bases aligning to TRBD2. The V gene end was trimmed by 3 bases and the J gene end by 0 bases; junction bases not matched to a gene: 3. CDR1 is LGHDT and CDR2 is YNNKEL in the germline V gene (reference sequence). The CDR3 is made up of 16 amino acids. The CDR3 DNA sequence: TGTGCCAGCAGCCAGGGACTAGCGGGTAGCTCCTACGAGCAGTACTTC. Amino acid sequence: CASSQGLAGSSYEQYF.

On this clonotype itself: A much larger clone lies one base from this, so it may be a read error. The rearrangement joins TRBV12-3 or TRBV12-4 to TRBJ2-1, with D possibly matching TRBD2 (6 bases). The CDR3 runs to 15 residues. V lost 7 bases, J lost 2 bases, and 15 bases lay in between. The DNA for the CDR3 is TGTGCCAGCATTTCGGACGGGAGCACCTACAATGAGCAGTTCTTC. Translation: CASISDGSTYNEQFF.

The chain employs TRBV12-3 or TRBV12-4 and TRBJ1-2; D is unclear. This CDR3 contains 15 residues. Trimming cost V 8 bases and J 4 bases, with 20 bases left between them. CDR3: CASALRRPMGYGYTF. CDR3 DNA sequence: TGTGCCAGCGCTTTGCGAAGGCCAATGGGCTATGGCTACACCTTC.

In this sample, this clonotype turned up many times. CDR3 region: CASSGVSSYEQYF. CDR3 bases: TGTGCCAGCTCGGGGGTGAGCTCCTACGAGCAGTACTTC. This chain joins TRBV9 and TRBJ2-7, with a tentative D call TRBD2 (6 bases). This CDR3 spans 13 amino acids. Germline lookup yields CDR1 SGDLS and CDR2 YYNGEE. Trimming removed 7 bases at V and 0 bases at J, with 11 bases between. Drawing the rest from reference TRBV9 and TRBJ2-7, the complete variable domain is DSGVTQTPKHLITATGQRVTLRCSPRSGDLSVYWYQQSLDQGLQFLIQYYNGEERAKGNILERFSAQQFPDLHSELNLSSLELGDSALYFCASSGVSSYEQYFGPGTRLTVT.